This T cell receptor beta chain emerged from a study of beta chain features in type 1 diabetes. Overall study context: Patients and healthy donors were similar in age, gender and cell yields. Study conclusions and caveats: The naive, central memory and Treg TCRB repertoires showed an apparent similarity that was greater among patients than among healthy donors. Insertions at VDJ junctions were less frequent in type 1 diabetes patients. These patients also deleted more nucleotides at the same junctions.

Reverse transcription of all isolated RNA meant that expressed TCRB transcripts were sequenced. Sequenced naive, central memory and regulatory T cell samples produced an average of around 3.9 million reads. Sequencing was performed with immunoSEQ multiplex PCR; in TCRdb, only in-frame clones are kept and a portion is missing. This sample yields some 150,000 clones, of which approximately 52% are seen a single time; roughly 0.43% belongs to the top ten. Germline CDR1 is MGHRA and CDR2 is YSYEKL. The CDR3 consists of 15 residues. Deletions cut 3 bases from V and 5 bases from J, with 17 bases between. Remarks on this clone: Its antigen is unknown.

The source material was Tregs from blood. This receptor was taken from a man aged 18 to 35 in good health. The V and J genes are TRBV4-1 and TRBJ2-7; a weak D match, TRBD2 (6 bases). The CDR3 DNA sequence: TGCGCCAGCAGCCACCTTGAGGAGCGGGTCCACGAGCAGTACTTC. As protein: CASSHLEERVHEQYF.